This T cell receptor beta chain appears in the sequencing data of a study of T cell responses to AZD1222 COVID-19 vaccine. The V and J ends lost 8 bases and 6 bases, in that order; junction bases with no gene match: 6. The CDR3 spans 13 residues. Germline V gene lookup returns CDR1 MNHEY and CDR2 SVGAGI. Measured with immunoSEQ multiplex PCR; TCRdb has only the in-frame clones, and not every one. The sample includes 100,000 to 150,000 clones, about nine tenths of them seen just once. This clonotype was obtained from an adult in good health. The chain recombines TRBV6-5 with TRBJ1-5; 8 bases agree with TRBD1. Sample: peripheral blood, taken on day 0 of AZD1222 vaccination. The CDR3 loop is CASAGQGSQPQHF. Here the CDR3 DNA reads TGTGCCAGCGCTGGACAGGGTAGTCAGCCCCAGCATTTT.